The subject of this entry is one T cell receptor beta chain. The record originates from a study of blood T cell repertoires in COVID-19. The wider study: The origin of the acute and convalescent COVID-19 samples was the United States, Italy and Spain. Nucleic acid was either cDNA or gDNA, and it came from T cells, B-cell-depleted T cells, or PBMCs.

In the original workflow: Reference gene primer amplification gave nucleated cell count estimates. Libraries were prepared by immunoSEQ multiplex PCR; TCRdb keeps only in-frame clonotypes and omits some of them. V, J and clone size derive from that table, while D and trimming were established from the DNA sequence. The data show over 85,000 clones, over 75% seen once. The TCR was taken from a human donor in a cohort sampled during active COVID-19. Material: peripheral blood.

The CDR3 sequence is CASSLRVGDTDTQYF. CDR3 DNA: TGCGCCAGCAGCTTGAGGGTAGGGGATACAGATACGCAGTATTTT. This chain joins TRBV5-1 and TRBJ2-3, with a tentative D call TRBD1 (5 bases). This CDR3 contains 15 residues. V gave up 1 base and J gave up 3 bases, with 12 bases separating them. Germline V gene data show CDR1 as SGHRS and CDR2 as YFSETQ.